These 31 T cell receptor beta chains were all obtained from the same sample, sequenced in a study of shared clonotypes between healthy human individuals. Using immunoSEQ multiplex PCR, the repertoire was profiled, and TCRdb retains in-frame clones only, with some absent. The table shows about 380,000 clones, with around 96% occurring only once. What was sequenced was memory CD8+ T cells sorted from blood. Subset denoted: CD45RO+ cells pooled with CCR7-negative TemRA cells. The source of these receptors is a man aged 25-45 years in good health.

The chain recombines TRBV6-1 with TRBJ2-5, with D possibly matching TRBD2 (6 bases). Between the trimmed V and J ends, which lost 4 bases and 5 bases, there was a span of 29 bases. The CDR3 has 19 residues. Germline CDR1 is MNHNS and CDR2 is SASEGT. CDR3 nucleotides: TGTGCCAGCAGTGGAATCAGGGCGGGAAAACATCCACGGAAGGAGACCCAGTACTTC. Protein: CASSGIRAGKHPRKETQYF.

A remark on this clone: The sample has other DNA sequences that encode this CDR3 too. The chain is built from TRBV28 and TRBJ2-7, with no clear D. Trimming took 5 bases from V and 0 from J, leaving 5 bases between them. CDR1 is MDHEN and CDR2 is SYDVKM in the germline V gene. CDR3 length: 12 amino acids. DNA of the CDR3: TGTGCCAGCAGTCTCGACTCCTACGAGCAGTACTTC. This encodes CASSLDSYEQYF.

V is TRBV13 and J is TRBJ2-2, with 7 bases lining up with TRBD2. The germline V gene encodes CDR1 PRHDT and CDR2 FYEKMQ (reference sequence). The CDR3 has 15 amino acids. Germline trimming cut 5 bases from V and 7 bases from J; bases unmatched to any gene: 10. Here the CDR3 reads CASSTTGGGRGELFF. The CDR3 region has the DNA TGTGCCAGCAGCACTACCGGCGGGGGTCGCGGGGAGCTGTTTTTT.

This chain joins TRBV29-1 and TRBJ2-5, with 10 bases identical to TRBD2. The CDR3 has 13 residues. V trimming: 7 bases; J trimming: 1 base; junction bases outside the gene matches: 3. The V gene's germline CDR1 is SQVTM and CDR2 ANQGSEA. The CDR3 loop reads CSGTSGSQETQYF. CDR3 nucleotide sequence: TGCAGCGGGACTAGCGGAAGCCAAGAGACCCAGTACTTC.

V gene TRBV6-5 combines with J gene TRBJ2-2, with D possibly matching TRBD2 (6 bases). Trimming stripped 6 bases from V and 4 bases from J, with 15 bases between. The CDR3 contains 15 residues. Germline V gives CDR1 MNHEY, CDR2 SVGAGI. CDR3 loop: CASSRLAGSTGELFF. In DNA form, the CDR3 reads TGTGCCAGCAGCCGCCTGGCGGGAAGCACCGGGGAGCTGTTTTTT.

The chain has TRBV29-1 and TRBJ2-7; D call uncertain. This CDR3 is built from 13 residues. V lost 4 bases to trimming and J lost 2 bases, with 12 bases between them. Germline values: CDR1 SQVTM, CDR2 ANQGSEA. CDR3 in DNA: TGCAGCGTTGTATTAACGGTACCCTACGAGCAGTACTTC. Protein product: CSVVLTVPYEQYF.

The chain carries TRBV15 and TRBJ1-2; possible D gene TRBD1, 5 bases. Per germline, CDR1 LNHNV and CDR2 YYDKDF (reference sequence). The CDR3 contains 14 residues. V was cut by 0 bases and J by 8 bases, with 13 bases left in between. Written as DNA, the CDR3 is TGTGCCACCAGCAGAGAAATAGGGGAGGGAGGCTACACCTTC. This translates into CATSREIGEGGYTF. Variable domain in full (rest from reference TRBV15 and TRBJ1-2): DAMVIQNPRYQVTQFGKPVTLSCSQTLNHNVMYWYQQKSSQAPKLLFHYYDKDFNNEADTPDNFQSRRPNTSFCFLDIRSPGLGDTAMYLCATSREIGEGGYTFGSGTRLTVV.

In this sample, this clone turned up a few times. The chain recombines TRBV5-1 with TRBJ2-1, with TRBD1 matching over 8 bases. After removal of 5 bases from V and 8 bases from J, the junction contained 6 bases not matched to a gene. The CDR3 contains 13 residues. Germline V lookup: CDR1 SGHRS, CDR2 YFSETQ. CDR3: CASRRTGTDEQFF. For the CDR3, the DNA is TGCGCCAGCAGAAGGACAGGGACGGATGAGCAGTTCTTC.

The chain joins TRBV15 to TRBJ2-3; 13 nucleotides agree with TRBD2. The CDR3 loop spans 17 amino acids. After removal of 3 bases from V and 4 bases from J, the junction contained 7 bases not matched to a gene. Looked up from germline, CDR1 is LNHNV and CDR2 is YYDKDF (reference sequence). DNA for the CDR3: TGTGCCACCAGCAGGGATTCTACTAGCGGGAGGGCAGATACGCAGTATTTT. Translating it yields CATSRDSTSGRADTQYF.

This clone occurred once. The V and J genes are TRBV9 and TRBJ2-3; TRBD2 matches at 8 bases. Trimming cost V 2 bases and J 3 bases; bases outside gene matches: 5. The length of the CDR3 is 15 residues. Germline V gives CDR1 SGDLS, CDR2 YYNGEE. CDR3 nucleotide sequence: TGTGCCAGCAGCGTTTCAGCGGGAGCGACAGATACGCAGTATTTT. Translated: CASSVSAGATDTQYF. Complete variable domain (other parts from reference TRBV9 and TRBJ2-3): DSGVTQTPKHLITATGQRVTLRCSPRSGDLSVYWYQQSLDQGLQFLIQYYNGEERAKGNILERFSAQQFPDLHSELNLSSLELGDSALYFCASSVSAGATDTQYFGPGTRLTVL.

V and J are TRBV6-1 and TRBJ1-2, with 7 bases matching TRBD1. V shed 6 bases and J 4 bases; nucleotides not matched to a gene: 5. Per the germline V gene, CDR1 is MNHNS and CDR2 is SASEGT. The CDR3 has 13 amino acids. CDR3 DNA sequence: TGTGCCAGCAGCACAGACAGGGCCTATGGCTACACCTTC. This translates into CASSTDRAYGYTF.

The chain couples TRBV9 to TRBJ2-1; 8 positions match TRBD2. The germline V gene encodes CDR1 SGDLS and CDR2 YYNGEE. The CDR3 covers 16 residues. The V and J ends lost 0 bases and 7 bases, in that order; junction bases with no gene match: 9. The CDR3 region has the DNA TGTGCCAGCAGCGTAGTGGCGGCGGGAGGATGGAATGAGCAGTTCTTC. This sequence encodes CASSVVAAGGWNEQFF.

V gene TRBV7-2 combines with J gene TRBJ1-5; D unclear. The CDR3 totals 16 residues. Germline CDR1 SGHTA, CDR2 FQGNSA. The germline V and J ends were trimmed by 1 base and 0 bases, with 10 bases remaining between them. The CDR3 region has the DNA TGTGCCAGCAGCTTAGGCGACAATTATAGCAATCAGCCCCAGCATTTT. Amino acid sequence: CASSLGDNYSNQPQHF. Drawing the rest from reference TRBV7-2 and TRBJ1-5, the complete variable domain is GAGVSQSPSNKVTEKGKDVELRCDPISGHTALYWYRQSLGQGLEFLIYFQGNSAPDKSGLPSDRFSAERTGGSVSTLTIQRTQQEDSAVYLCASSLGDNYSNQPQHFGDGTRLSIL.

The chain is built from TRBV6-1 and TRBJ1-2; D is unresolved. The germline CDR1 and CDR2 sequences are MNHNS and SASEGT. CDR3 length equals 10 residues. Deletions cut 6 bases from V and 7 bases from J, with 6 bases between. DNA of the CDR3: TGTGCCAGCAGGACAATTGGCTACACCTTC. It translates to CASRTIGYTF.

The V and J genes are TRBV6-5 and TRBJ1-6; no reliable D call. CDR3 size: 13 residues. CDR1 is MNHEY and CDR2 is SVGAGI in the germline V gene. The V gene lost 4 bases and the J gene lost 11 bases, with 12 bases spanning the gap. CDR3 nucleotide sequence: TGTGCCAGCAGTTCCCAGAGCGCTACACCCCTCCACTTT. It is translated as CASSSQSATPLHF.

The gene calls are TRBV7-2 and TRBJ1-3; 7 bases agree with TRBD1. There are 14 residues in the CDR3. V was pared by 4 bases and J by 0 bases, with 0 bases of the junction left unmatched. Germline loops: CDR1 SGHTA, CDR2 FQGNSA. CDR3 sequence reads: CASSWTGSGNTIYF. CDR3 in DNA: TGTGCCAGCAGCTGGACAGGCTCTGGAAACACCATATATTTT.

In nucleotides, the CDR3 is TGTGCCAGCAGTTTGGGAGGGACTAGCGGGAGCAATGAGCAGTTCTTC. It translates to CASSLGGTSGSNEQFF. The gene calls are TRBV6-5 and TRBJ2-1; 14 bases match TRBD2. The germline V gene encodes CDR1 MNHEY and CDR2 SVGAGI. This CDR3 is 16 amino acids long. V lost 4 bases and J lost 6; bases outside the gene matches: 5.

J is TRBJ2-6 and V is TRBV5-5, with TRBD2 matching over 7 bases. CDR3 length equals 15 residues. Germline V gene sequence: CDR1 SGHKS, CDR2 YYEKEE (reference sequence). Unmatched junction bases numbered 6, after V lost 7 bases and J lost 2 bases. CDR3 protein: CASHMAGAGANVLTF. CDR3 DNA: TGTGCCAGCCACATGGCGGGGGCTGGGGCCAACGTCCTGACTTTC.

This chain connects TRBV18 to TRBJ1-1, with D maybe TRBD1 (5 bases). Germline V gene sequence: CDR1 KGHSH, CDR2 LQKENI. The CDR3 is 13 amino acids. Trimming took off 6 bases at V and 2 bases at J, with 10 bases between the two ends. The CDR3 is CASSQQDNTEAFF. As DNA, the CDR3 is TGTGCCAGCTCCCAACAGGACAACACTGAAGCTTTCTTT.

This clone is a singleton in its sample. The junction departs from germline at one end; a sequencing error may be responsible. The V and J genes are TRBV11-2 and TRBJ2-7, with 9 bases that match TRBD2. In germline, CDR1 is SGHAT, CDR2 FQNNGV. The length of the CDR3 is 12 residues. Here the CDR3 DNA reads TGTGCCAGCAGCCCCGTTAGCGGGAGCGCGAACTTC. Translated: CASSPVSGSANF.

This sequence joins TRBV18 and TRBJ1-6, with a weak D call TRBD1 (6 bases). V lost 3 bases and J 4 bases, leaving 19 bases between the germline ends. The CDR3 extends over 18 amino acids. The germline gives CDR1 KGHSH, CDR2 LQKENI. The CDR3 DNA reads as TGTGCCAGCTCACCTTCCGGACAGTCGTCGGTTTATAATTCACCCCTCCACTTT. Translation: CASSPSGQSSVYNSPLHF.

The chain carries TRBV4-2 and TRBJ1-3; D uncertain. CDR3 length: 15 residues. V was clipped by 0 bases and J by 3 bases, with 9 bases between them. Germline CDR1 reads LGHNA; CDR2 reads YNFKEQ. CDR3 coding DNA: TGTGCCAGCAGCCAAGATTCTGGGTATGGAAACACCATATATTTT. It specifies CASSQDSGYGNTIYF.

This rearrangement joins TRBV2 to TRBJ2-1; D is perhaps TRBD2 (6 bases). Germline lookup yields CDR1 SNHLY and CDR2 FYNNEI. The CDR3 sequence is 19 residues long. Trimming stripped 6 bases from V and 3 bases from J, with 27 bases between. Written as DNA, the CDR3 is TGTGCCAGCAGCGAGCCCATGGGTCTAGTAGCGGCAGGCTACAATGAGCAGTTCTTC. This gives the protein CASSEPMGLVAAGYNEQFF. The variable domain in full, completed from reference TRBV2 and TRBJ2-1, reads EPEVTQTPSHQVTQMGQEVILRCVPISNHLYFYWYRQILGQKVEFLVSFYNNEISEKSEIFDDQFSVERPDGSNFTLKIRSTKLEDSAMYFCASSEPMGLVAAGYNEQFFGPGTRLTVL.

This clone was recorded only once. The chain employs TRBV7-2 and TRBJ2-3; TRBD2 might be the D (6 bases). V lost 5 bases and J 2 bases, leaving 14 bases between the germline ends. The CDR3 has 15 residues. Germline V gene lookup returns CDR1 SGHTA and CDR2 FQGNSA. As DNA, the CDR3 is TGTGCCAGCAGCGTGTCGGGACTCCCCACAGATACGCAGTATTTT. It is translated as CASSVSGLPTDTQYF.

The CDR3 is CASSVYETTQSRANVLTF. As DNA, the CDR3 is TGTGCCAGTAGTGTATACGAGACAACACAAAGTCGGGCCAACGTCCTGACTTTC. J is TRBJ2-6 and V is TRBV19; no clear D gene. The germline V and J ends were trimmed by 5 bases and 5 bases, with 22 bases remaining between them. The CDR3 is made up of 18 amino acids. Germline V lookup: CDR1 LNHDA, CDR2 SQIVND (reference sequence).

This rearrangement joins TRBV7-2 to TRBJ2-3; 9 bases line up with TRBD2. The CDR3 loop spans 16 amino acids. V was clipped by 4 bases and J by 2 bases; unmatched bases: 7. Germline CDR1 and CDR2: SGHTA and FQGNSA. Here the CDR3 DNA reads TGTGCCAGCAGCTCTCTCAGACTAGCGGACACAGATACGCAGTATTTT. Its translation: CASSSLRLADTDTQYF.

V and J are TRBV30 and TRBJ2-7; 7 bases align to TRBD1. After removal of 1 base from V and 4 bases from J, the junction contained 10 bases not matched to a gene. The V gene's germline CDR1 is GTSNPN and CDR2 SVGIG (reference sequence). The CDR3 spans 15 residues. CDR3 DNA: TGTGCCTGGAGTGGGGACACAGGGGTCACTTACGAGCAGTACTTC. Protein product: CAWSGDTGVTYEQYF.

The chain uses TRBV10-3 and TRBJ2-7; D is tentatively TRBD1 or TRBD2 (7 bases each). Between the trimmed V and J ends, which lost 7 bases and 4 bases, there was a span of 26 bases. The germline V gene has CDR1 ENHRY and CDR2 SYGVKD. The CDR3 contains 17 residues. The CDR3 DNA is TGTGCCATCACCCCAAGAAATGACAGGGAGGGGGGGTACGAGCAGTACTTC. Protein sequence: CAITPRNDREGGYEQYF.

The CDR3 loop reads CASSRSGALGNEQFF. CDR3 coding DNA: TGTGCCAGCAGTAGATCAGGGGCGCTGGGGAATGAGCAGTTCTTC. The rearrangement uses TRBV6-5 and TRBJ2-1; D perhaps matches TRBD1 (6 bases). Germline assignment: CDR1 MNHEY and CDR2 SVGAGI. Trimming cost V 5 bases and J 7 bases, with 18 bases left between them. CDR3 length equals 15 residues.

The chain employs TRBV20-1 and TRBJ2-1; D uncertain. This CDR3 is 11 amino acids long. The germline V gene has CDR1 DFQATT and CDR2 SNEGSKA (reference sequence). V shed 3 bases and J shed 6 bases, with 6 bases lying between them. CDR3 DNA sequence: TGCAGTGCTAGTGAACCCAATGAGCAGTTCTTC. This gives the protein CSASEPNEQFF.

The CDR3 spells CAWSPRGGGYTF. CDR3 bases: TGTGCCTGGAGCCCCCGCGGCGGGGGCTACACCTTC. The chain joins TRBV30 to TRBJ1-2; D gene ambiguous. V dropped 3 bases and J dropped 8 bases, with 13 bases sitting between them. Per germline, CDR1 GTSNPN and CDR2 SVGIG (reference sequence). The CDR3 is 12 residues long.